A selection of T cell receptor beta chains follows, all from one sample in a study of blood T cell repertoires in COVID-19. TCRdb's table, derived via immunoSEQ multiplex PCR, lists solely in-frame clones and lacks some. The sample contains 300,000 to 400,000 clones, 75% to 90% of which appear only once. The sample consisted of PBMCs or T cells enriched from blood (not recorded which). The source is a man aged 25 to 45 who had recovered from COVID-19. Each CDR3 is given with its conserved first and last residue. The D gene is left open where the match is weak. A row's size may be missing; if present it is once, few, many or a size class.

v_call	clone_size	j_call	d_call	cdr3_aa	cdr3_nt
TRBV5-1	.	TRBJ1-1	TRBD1	CASSFLGTGGRTEAFF	TGCGCCAGCAGCTTCCTCGGGACAGGGGGAAGGACTGAAGCTTTCTTT
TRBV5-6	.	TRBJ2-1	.	CASSWGGQGFNEQFF	TGTGCCAGCAGCTGGGGGGGCCAGGGATTCAATGAGCAGTTCTTC
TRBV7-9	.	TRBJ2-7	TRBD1	CASSWGQTPYYEQYF	TGTGCCAGCAGCTGGGGACAGACTCCATACTACGAGCAGTACTTC
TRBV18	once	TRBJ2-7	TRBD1	CASSPRTVVTGTGGTAYEQYF	TGTGCCAGCTCACCACGGACTGTAGTAACCGGGACAGGGGGAACCGCCTACGAGCAGTACTTC
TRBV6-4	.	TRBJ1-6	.	CASSLTRNSPLHF	TGTGCCAGCAGTTTGACTCGTAATTCACCCCTCCACTTT
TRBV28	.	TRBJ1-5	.	CASSPPLDFDSNQPQHF	TGTGCCAGCAGTCCCCCCCTGGACTTTGATAGCAATCAGCCCCAGCATTTT
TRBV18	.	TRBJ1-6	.	CASSFGQSHNSPLHF	TGTGCCAGCTCCTTCGGACAGTCCCATAATTCACCCCTCCACTTT
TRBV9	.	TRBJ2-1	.	CASSIGRDNEQFF	TGTGCCAGCAGCATAGGACGGGACAATGAGCAGTTCTTC
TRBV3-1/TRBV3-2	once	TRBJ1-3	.	CASSPSFGNTIYF	TGTGCCAGCAGCCCTTCGTTTGGAAACACCATATATTTT
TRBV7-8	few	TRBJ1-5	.	CASSAWTDHSNQPQHF	TGTGCCAGCAGCGCATGGACAGATCATAGCAATCAGCCCCAGCATTTT
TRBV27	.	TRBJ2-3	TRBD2	CASSLRLATDTQYF	TGTGCCAGCAGTTTACGACTAGCCACAGATACGCAGTATTTT
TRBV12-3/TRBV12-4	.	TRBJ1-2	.	CASSFNGNYGYTF	TGTGCCAGCAGTTTTAACGGGAACTATGGCTACACCTTC
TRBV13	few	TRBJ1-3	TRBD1	CASHLTGGGNTIYF	TGTGCCAGCCATCTAACAGGGGGCGGAAACACCATATATTTT
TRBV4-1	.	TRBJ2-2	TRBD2	CASSRGGGHGELFF	TGCGCCAGCAGCCGAGGCGGGGGTCACGGGGAGCTGTTTTTT
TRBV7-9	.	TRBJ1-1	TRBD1	CASSSTQGASEAFF	TGTGCCAGCAGTTCAACACAGGGGGCTTCTGAAGCTTTCTTT
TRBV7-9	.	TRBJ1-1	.	CASSLHIGDTEAFF	TGTGCCAGCAGCCTCCACATAGGAGACACTGAAGCTTTCTTT
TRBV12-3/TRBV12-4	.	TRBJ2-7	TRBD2	CASSPGLVYEQYF	TGTGCCAGCAGCCCCGGACTAGTCTACGAGCAGTACTTC
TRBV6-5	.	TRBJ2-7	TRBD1	CASSSGRTGRTYEQYF	TGTGCCAGCAGTTCCGGCAGGACAGGCCGTACCTACGAGCAGTACTTC
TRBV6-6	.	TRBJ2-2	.	CASSYGGGDTGELFF	TGTGCCAGCAGTTACGGTGGGGGCGACACCGGGGAGCTGTTTTTT
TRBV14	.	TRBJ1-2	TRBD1	CASSPGGLYGYTF	TGTGCCAGCAGCCCAGGGGGGTTATATGGCTACACCTTC
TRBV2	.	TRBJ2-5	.	CASNLRVGQETQYF	TGTGCCAGCAACCTTCGGGTGGGTCAAGAGACCCAGTACTTC
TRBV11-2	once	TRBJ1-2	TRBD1	CASSLFWDRAANYGYTF	TGTGCCAGCAGCTTATTCTGGGACAGGGCGGCTAACTATGGCTACACCTTC
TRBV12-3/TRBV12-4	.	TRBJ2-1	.	CASSPPLFF	TGTGCCAGCAGCCCCCCTTTGTTCTTC
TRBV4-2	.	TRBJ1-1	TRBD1	CASSHYTGQYTEAFF	TGTGCCAGCAGCCATTACACGGGACAGTACACTGAAGCTTTCTTT
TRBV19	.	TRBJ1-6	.	CASSIVRRSDSPLHF	TGTGCCAGTAGTATAGTGCGGCGGAGCGATTCACCCCTCCACTTT
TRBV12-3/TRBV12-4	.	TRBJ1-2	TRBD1	CASSQGTGVGYTF	TGTGCCAGCAGCCAAGGGACAGGGGTCGGCTACACCTTC
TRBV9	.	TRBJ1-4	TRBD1	CASSVGTGGHEKLFF	TGTGCCAGCAGCGTAGGGACAGGGGGCCATGAAAAACTGTTTTTT
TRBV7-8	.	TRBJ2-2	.	CASSLGGWQPANTGELFF	TGTGCCAGCAGCTTAGGCGGTTGGCAACCCGCGAACACCGGGGAGCTGTTTTTT